This entry lists 3 T cell receptor beta chains sequenced from one sample in a study of blood T cell repertoires in COVID-19. The method was immunoSEQ multiplex PCR; TCRdb's version includes in-frame clones alone and lacks a portion of them. The data contain 75,000 to 95,000 clones, about 82% of them singletons. The sequenced sample consisted of peripheral blood. The origin of the receptors is a man in his forties or fifties with acute or convalescent COVID-19.

This chain connects TRBV28 to TRBJ2-5; the D is unclear. V was cut by 6 bases and J by 9 bases, with 14 bases left in between. The CDR3 is made up of 12 amino acids. Germline CDR1 and CDR2: MDHEN and SYDVKM. CDR3 nucleotides: TGTGCCAGCAGCCCCCTGACGGGTTCCCAGTACTTC. Translating gives CASSPLTGSQYF.

For the CDR3, the DNA is TGTGCCATCAGCGACAGGGAAGAGACCCAGTACTTC. It codes for CAISDREETQYF. The V gene is TRBV10-3, the J gene TRBJ2-5; 7 bases are shared with TRBD1. There are 12 residues in the CDR3. Germline V gene sequence: CDR1 ENHRY, CDR2 SYGVKD. J lost 3 bases, V lost 6 bases, and 1 base had no gene match.

This clone was observed a single time. This rearrangement joins TRBV6-1 to TRBJ1-2, with a tentative D call TRBD1 (5 bases). The CDR3 has 13 residues. Trimming shortened V by 1 base and J by 8 bases, and 11 bases separated the two germline ends. In germline, CDR1 is MNHNS, CDR2 SASEGT. CDR3 bases: TGTGCCAGCAGTGAAGAGGGGTTATTCGGCTACACCTTC. Translating gives CASSEEGLFGYTF.